This T cell receptor beta chain comes out of a study of T-cell memory formation after mild COVID-19. At the level of the study: Largely donor-specific TCR clusters were found.

Employing constant-segment primers, 5'RACE generated TCR alpha and TCR beta cDNA libraries bearing sample barcodes and UMIs. TCRdb itself ran the 5' RACE reads through MiXCR, one entry per CDR3 protein. The sample yields 530,000 or so distinct CDR3 sequences, roughly a sixth seen once. This CDR3 has 17 residues. The material sequenced was PBMCs or a T cell subset sorted from them (not recorded which). V is TRBV21-1 and J is TRBJ2-6; TRBD1 was called by the table and not checked on the DNA. TRBV21-1 is a pseudogene segment. The TCR was taken from an adult woman who had mild COVID-19 (a few samples of this study predate the infection). Cell type and time point are not known. CDR3 loop: CASSKWGASSGANVLTF. CDR3 sequence (DNA): TGTGCCAGCAGCAAATGGGGGGCAAGCTCTGGGGCCAACGTCCTGACTTTC.